Described below is a single TCR beta chain sequence and its context. With 1 base removed from V and 8 bases from J, the gap between germline ends came to 12 bases. Germline V gene sequence: CDR1 SGHNT, CDR2 YENEEA. The CDR3 sequence is 13 residues long. These data are taken from a study of response to subunit inactivated influenza vaccine. TCRdb re-called the RT-PCR reads with MiXCR, one entry per CDR3 protein. Among hundreds of thousands of distinct CDR3 sequences listed, roughly 8.2% were seen once. The specimen was PBMCs from blood, collected approximately 25 months after vaccination. V gene TRBV11-3 combines with J gene TRBJ2-7; maybe TRBD1 (5 bases). This TCR was sampled from a man between 50 and 69 years old who received an inactivated influenza vaccine. The CDR3 DNA is TGTGCCAGCAGCTTAGGGCAGGGTGGTCAGCAGTACTTC. Translation: CASSLGQGGQQYF.